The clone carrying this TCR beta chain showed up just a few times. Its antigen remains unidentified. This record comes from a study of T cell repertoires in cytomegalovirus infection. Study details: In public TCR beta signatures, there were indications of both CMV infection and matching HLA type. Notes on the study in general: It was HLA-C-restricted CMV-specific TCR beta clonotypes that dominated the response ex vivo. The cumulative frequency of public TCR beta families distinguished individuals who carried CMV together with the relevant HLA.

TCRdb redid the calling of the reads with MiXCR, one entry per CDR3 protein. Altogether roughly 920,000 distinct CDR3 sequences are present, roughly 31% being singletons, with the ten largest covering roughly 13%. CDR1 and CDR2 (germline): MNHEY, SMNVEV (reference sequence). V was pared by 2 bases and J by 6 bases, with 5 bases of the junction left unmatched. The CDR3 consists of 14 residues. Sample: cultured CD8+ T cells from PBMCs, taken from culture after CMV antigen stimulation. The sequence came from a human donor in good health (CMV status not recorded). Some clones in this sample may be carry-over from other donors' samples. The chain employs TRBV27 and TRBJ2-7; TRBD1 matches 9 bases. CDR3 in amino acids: CASSLGWTGAEQYF. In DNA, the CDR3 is TGTGCCAGCAGTTTAGGGTGGACAGGGGCCGAGCAGTACTTC.